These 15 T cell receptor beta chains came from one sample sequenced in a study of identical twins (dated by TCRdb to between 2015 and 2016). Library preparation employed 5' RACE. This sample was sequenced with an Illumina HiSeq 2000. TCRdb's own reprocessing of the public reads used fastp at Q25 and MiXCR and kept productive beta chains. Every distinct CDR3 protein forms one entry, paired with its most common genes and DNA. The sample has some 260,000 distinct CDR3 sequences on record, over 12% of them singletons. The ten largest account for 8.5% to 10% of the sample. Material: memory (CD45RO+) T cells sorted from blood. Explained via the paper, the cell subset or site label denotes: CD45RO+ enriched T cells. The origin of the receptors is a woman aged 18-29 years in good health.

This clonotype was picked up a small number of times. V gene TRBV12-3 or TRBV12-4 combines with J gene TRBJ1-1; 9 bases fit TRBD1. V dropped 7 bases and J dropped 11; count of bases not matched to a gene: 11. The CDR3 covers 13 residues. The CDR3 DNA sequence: TGTGCCAGCACCTCCCGGACAGGGGAGGATGCTTTCTTT. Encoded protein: CASTSRTGEDAFF.

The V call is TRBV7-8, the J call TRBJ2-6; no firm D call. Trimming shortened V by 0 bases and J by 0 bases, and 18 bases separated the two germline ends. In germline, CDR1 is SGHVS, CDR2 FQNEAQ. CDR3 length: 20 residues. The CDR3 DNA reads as TGTGCCAGCAGCTTAGCGGTTCGGCGTCAGATTCACTCTGGGGCCAACGTCCTGACTTTC. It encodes CASSLAVRRQIHSGANVLTF.

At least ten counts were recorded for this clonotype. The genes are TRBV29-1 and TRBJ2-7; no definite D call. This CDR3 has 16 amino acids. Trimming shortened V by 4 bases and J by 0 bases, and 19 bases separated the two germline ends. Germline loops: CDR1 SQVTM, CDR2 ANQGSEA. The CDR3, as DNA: TGCAGCGTTGGAAAGGGTCGAATTGGGGTCTCCTACGAGCAGTACTTC. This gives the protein CSVGKGRIGVSYEQYF.

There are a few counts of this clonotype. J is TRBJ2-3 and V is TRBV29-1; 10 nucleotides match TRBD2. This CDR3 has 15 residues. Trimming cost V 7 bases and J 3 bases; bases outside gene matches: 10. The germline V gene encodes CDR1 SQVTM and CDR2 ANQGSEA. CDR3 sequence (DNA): TGCAGCGCACGGAAACCGGGACTAGCGACAGATACGCAGTATTTT. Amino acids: CSARKPGLATDTQYF.

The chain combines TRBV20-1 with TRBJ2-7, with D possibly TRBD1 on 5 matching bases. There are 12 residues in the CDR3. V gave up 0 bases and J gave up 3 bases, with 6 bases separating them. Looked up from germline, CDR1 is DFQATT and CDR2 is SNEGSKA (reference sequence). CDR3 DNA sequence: TGCAGTGCTAGAGATCAGGGCTACGAGCAGTACTTC. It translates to CSARDQGYEQYF.

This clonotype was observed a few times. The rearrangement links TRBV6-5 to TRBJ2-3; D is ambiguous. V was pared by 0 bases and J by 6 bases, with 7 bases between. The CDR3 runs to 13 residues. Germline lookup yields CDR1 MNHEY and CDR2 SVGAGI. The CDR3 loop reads CASSYSPRDTQYF. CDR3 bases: TGTGCCAGCAGTTACTCGCCCAGGGATACGCAGTATTTT.

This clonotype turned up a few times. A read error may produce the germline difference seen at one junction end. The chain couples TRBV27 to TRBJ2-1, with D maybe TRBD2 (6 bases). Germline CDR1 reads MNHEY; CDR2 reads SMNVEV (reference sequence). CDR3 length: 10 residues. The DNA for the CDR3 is TGTGCCAGCCTTCGGAGGGCTGTTACTTTC. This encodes CASLRRAVTF.

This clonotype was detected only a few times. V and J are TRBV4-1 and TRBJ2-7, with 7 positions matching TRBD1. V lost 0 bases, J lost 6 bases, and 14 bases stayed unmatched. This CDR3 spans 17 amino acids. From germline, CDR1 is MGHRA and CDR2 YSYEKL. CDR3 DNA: TGCGCCAGCAGCCAAGATCTTAGGGACAGTCGTACCTCCGAGCAGTACTTC. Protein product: CASSQDLRDSRTSEQYF.

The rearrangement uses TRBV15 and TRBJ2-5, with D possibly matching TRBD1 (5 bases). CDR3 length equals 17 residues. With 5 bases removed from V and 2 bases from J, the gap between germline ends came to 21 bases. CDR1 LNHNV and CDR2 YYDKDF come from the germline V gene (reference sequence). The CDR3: CATSQVGKGPGQETQYF. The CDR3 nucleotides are TGTGCCACCAGCCAAGTGGGGAAGGGGCCCGGACAAGAGACCCAGTACTTC.

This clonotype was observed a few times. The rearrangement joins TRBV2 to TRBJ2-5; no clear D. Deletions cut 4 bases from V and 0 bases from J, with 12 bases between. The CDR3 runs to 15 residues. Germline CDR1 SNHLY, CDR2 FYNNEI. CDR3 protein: CASSVQAQYQETQYF. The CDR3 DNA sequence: TGTGCCAGCAGTGTGCAAGCGCAGTACCAAGAGACCCAGTACTTC.

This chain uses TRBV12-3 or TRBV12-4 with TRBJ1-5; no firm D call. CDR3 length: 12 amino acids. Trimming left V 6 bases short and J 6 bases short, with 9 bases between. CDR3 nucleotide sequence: TGTGCCAGCAGGTATGGAGGTCAGCCCCAGCATTTT. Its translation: CASRYGGQPQHF.

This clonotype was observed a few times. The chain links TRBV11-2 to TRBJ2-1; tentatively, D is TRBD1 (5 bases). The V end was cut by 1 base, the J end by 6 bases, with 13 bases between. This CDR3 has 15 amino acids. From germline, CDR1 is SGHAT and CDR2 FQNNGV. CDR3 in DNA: TGTGCCAGCAGCTTAGTGGCGCTTCAGGGCAATGAGCAGTTCTTC. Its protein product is CASSLVALQGNEQFF.

In DNA form, the CDR3 reads TGCAGTGCCGGGGGCCAGGGATACGAGCAGTACTTC. This codes for CSAGGQGYEQYF. The gene calls are TRBV20-1 and TRBJ2-7; D may be TRBD1 or TRBD2 (6 bases each). The germline CDR1 and CDR2 sequences are DFQATT and SNEGSKA (reference sequence). This CDR3 spans 12 amino acids. Trimming took 6 bases from V and 4 from J, leaving 13 bases between them.

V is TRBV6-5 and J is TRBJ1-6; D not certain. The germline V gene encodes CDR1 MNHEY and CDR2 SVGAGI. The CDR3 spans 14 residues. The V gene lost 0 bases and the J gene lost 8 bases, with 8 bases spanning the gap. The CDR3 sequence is CASSYSGRDSPLHF. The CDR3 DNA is TGTGCCAGCAGTTACTCTGGACGGGATTCACCCCTCCACTTT.

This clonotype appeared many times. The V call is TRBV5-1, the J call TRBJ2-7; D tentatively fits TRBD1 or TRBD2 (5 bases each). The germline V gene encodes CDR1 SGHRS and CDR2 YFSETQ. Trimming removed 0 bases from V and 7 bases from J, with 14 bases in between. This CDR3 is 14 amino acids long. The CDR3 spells CASSLVGTSREQYF. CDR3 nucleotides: TGCGCCAGCAGCTTGGTAGGGACCTCTCGGGAGCAGTACTTC.